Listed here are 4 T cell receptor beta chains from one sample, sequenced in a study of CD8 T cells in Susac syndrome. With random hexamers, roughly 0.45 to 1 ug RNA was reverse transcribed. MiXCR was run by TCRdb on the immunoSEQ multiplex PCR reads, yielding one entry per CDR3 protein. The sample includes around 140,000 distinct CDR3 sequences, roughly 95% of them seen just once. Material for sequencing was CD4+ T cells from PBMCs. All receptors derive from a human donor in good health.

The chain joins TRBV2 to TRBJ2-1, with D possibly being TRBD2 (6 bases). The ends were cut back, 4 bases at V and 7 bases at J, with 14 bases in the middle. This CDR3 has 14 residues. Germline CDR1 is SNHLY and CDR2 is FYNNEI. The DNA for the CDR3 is TGTGCCAGCAGTGCTGGCGGGATAGTAAATGAGCAGTTCTTC. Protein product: CASSAGGIVNEQFF.

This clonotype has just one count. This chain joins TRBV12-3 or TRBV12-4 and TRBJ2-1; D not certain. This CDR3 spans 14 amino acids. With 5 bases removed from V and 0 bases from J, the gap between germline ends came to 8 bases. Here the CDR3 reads CASSPRRSYNEQFF. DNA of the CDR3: TGTGCCAGCAGTCCCCGGCGCTCCTACAATGAGCAGTTCTTC.

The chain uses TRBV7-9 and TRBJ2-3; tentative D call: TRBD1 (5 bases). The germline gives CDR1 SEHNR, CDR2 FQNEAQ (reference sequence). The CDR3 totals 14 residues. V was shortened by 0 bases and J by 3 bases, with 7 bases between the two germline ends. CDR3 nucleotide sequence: TGTGCCAGCAGCTTAGCCGACAGAACAGATACGCAGTATTTT. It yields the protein CASSLADRTDTQYF.

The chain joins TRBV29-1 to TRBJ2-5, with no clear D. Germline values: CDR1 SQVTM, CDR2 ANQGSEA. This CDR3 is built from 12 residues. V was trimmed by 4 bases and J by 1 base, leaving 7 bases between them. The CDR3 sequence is CSVVLSQETQYF. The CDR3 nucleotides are TGCAGCGTTGTCCTAAGCCAAGAGACCCAGTACTTC.